This section outlines one TCR beta chain sequence together with its context. This clone's antigen is unknown. Base qualities are missing; no much larger clone stands one base away. The sample contains more than one DNA sequence encoding this CDR3. For this chain, trimming is 3 bases at the V end and 4 bases at the J end, and the number of junction bases without a gene match is 2. Measured from the cysteine to the phenylalanine, the CDR3 is 15 residues long. The DNA shown is the 45-base CDR3, in frame from base 1. The CDR1 and CDR2 encoded by the germline V gene are SGHTA and FQGNSA. The immunoSEQ Assay, a bias-controlled multiplex PCR, was used to amplify TCRbeta CDR3 regions from genomic DNA. As for the original processing: The number of nucleated cells in each sample was estimated from the amplification of reference gene primers within the assay. Sequence reads were collapsed and filtered to measure the absolute abundance of every unique TCRbeta CDR3 rearrangement. For each sample, productive Simpson clonality was calculated as the square root of Simpson's diversity index over productive rearrangements. The immuneACCESS repertoire file appears here via TCRdb, limited to in-frame rearrangements. These files lack a portion of the clones; in checked studies, under half of the deficit traces to unresolved V genes, and the cause of the others is not known. D and trimming come from the DNA, and the V and J calls and clone size come from that table. In all, the sample holds fewer than 500,000 clones, and 85% to 90% of those were seen once. Together, the top ten hold around 1.1% of the sample.

The data derive from a study of blood T cell repertoires in COVID-19 (dated by TCRdb to between 2020 and 2021). About the investigation overall: Samples covering the acute and convalescent phases of COVID-19 were provided by collaborators in the United States, Italy and Spain. The material from the prospective study consisted of cDNA or gDNA derived from T cells, B-cell-depleted T cells, or PBMCs. Deeply sampled blood TCRbeta repertoires from subjects exposed to, actively infected with, or recovered from COVID-19 were included in the dataset. The repertoires were made available in a free public database intended to serve as a resource for research on the immune response to SARS-CoV-2. The samples were drawn from two sources: the first 160 participants of the ongoing ImmuneRACE study, and 950 to 1,500 subjects contributed by 6 global collaborators. Nearly every sample came with metadata listing a de-identified subject ID, COVID-19 status, age in years and sex. Where available, HLA class I and class II types were obtained from metadata supplied by the sample provider rather than from assay-based typing.

The paper's findings and limits, for the study overall: Clinical and demographic metadata were provided uncurated, with the amount varying by source and participant.

Enrolling through a virtual design, the prospective study's participants ranged in age from roughly 18 to 89 years and lived across about two dozen United States geographic areas. To assign participants to cohorts, the prospective study relied on clinical history that participants themselves reported in a screening survey and a study questionnaire. Recovered participants in ImmuneRACE Cohort 3 were defined by two consecutive negative NP/OP PCR tests, clearance by a healthcare professional, or resolution of symptoms. In the prospective study, whole blood, serum and a nasopharyngeal or oropharyngeal swab were collected from each participant by mobile phlebotomists. Participants in the prospective study had the option to provide additional blood draws and questionnaires over a roughly 2-month period. Blood samples from the prospective study were shipped frozen or at room temperature prior to DNA extraction.

The rearrangement combines TRBV7-2 with TRBJ2-1, and 11 bases in between align with TRBD2. The TCR originated in a young man who had recovered from COVID-19. The sequencing sample was made of PBMCs or T cells enriched from blood (not recorded which). CDR3 loop: CASSFSGRAYNEQFF. The DNA is as follows: TGTGCCAGCAGCTTTAGCGGGAGGGCTTACAATGAGCAGTTCTTC.